One T cell receptor beta chain is described in this entry. Its target is not known. The data derive from a study of T cell responses to AZD1222 COVID-19 vaccine. Findings and caveats of the study: All repertoire sampling was performed exclusively after the peak T cell response. Elevations in Spike-specific TCR breadth and depth followed administration of two AZD1222 doses. A reported finding is that nearly half of spike-specific TCRs target unmutated variant regions. Females outnumbered males among donors, who were mostly white British; clonal diversity was possibly underestimated.

CDR3 length equals 14 residues. Germline values: CDR1 MNHEY, CDR2 SVGEGT. Trimming at V came to 6 bases and at J to 2 bases, leaving 2 bases not matched to a gene. Assay: immunoSEQ multiplex PCR; the TCRdb copy retains only in-frame clones and omits some. There are about 120,000 clones in the sample; 70% to 90% occur only once, and approximately 9.6% lies in the top ten. The source was peripheral blood, collected on day 0 of AZD1222 vaccination. V is TRBV6-2 or TRBV6-3 and J is TRBJ1-5; TRBD1 matches 9 bases. The TCR sequence derives from an adult in good health. The CDR3: CASSRDRGNQPQHF. CDR3 bases: TGTGCCAGCAGCCGGGACAGGGGCAATCAGCCCCAGCATTTT.